A single sample gave rise to the 10 T cell receptor beta chains below, sequenced in a study of T cell responses to AZD1222 COVID-19 vaccine. Profiled with immunoSEQ multiplex PCR; TCRdb holds only in-frame clones, not every one. The sample has 140,000 to 150,000 clones; more than 85% are singletons. Sequenced material: peripheral blood, taken on day 0 of AZD1222 vaccination. The receptors here all came from an adult in good health.

The CDR3 is CASRGPRRYGQYF. The CDR3 nucleotides read TGTGCCAGTCGAGGGCCTAGGAGGTATGGGCAGTACTTC. The V and J genes are TRBV28 and TRBJ2-7; TRBD2 is a possible D gene (5 bases). The V gene's germline CDR1 is MDHEN and CDR2 SYDVKM. The CDR3 length is 13 residues. Trimming removed 9 bases from V and 9 bases from J, with 21 bases in between.

The CDR3 here is CASSQGSSRTDTQYF. CDR3 bases: TGCGCCAGCAGCCAAGGGTCCTCACGCACAGATACGCAGTATTTT. The chain couples TRBV4-3 to TRBJ2-3; no definite D call. Trimming removed 1 base at V and 1 base at J, with 9 bases between. Germline V CDR1 and CDR2: LGHNA, YSLEER. The CDR3 consists of 15 residues.

The gene calls are TRBV28 and TRBJ1-4; D remains ambiguous. The CDR3 covers 15 residues. Germline V gene lookup returns CDR1 MDHEN and CDR2 SYDVKM. V was pared by 0 bases and J by 2 bases, with 7 bases between. This CDR3 is CASSLWGTTNEKLFF. The CDR3 region has the DNA TGTGCCAGCAGTTTATGGGGCACGACTAATGAAAAACTGTTTTTT. Full variable domain (missing parts from reference TRBV28 and TRBJ1-4): DVKVTQSSRYLVKRTGEKVFLECVQDMDHENMFWYRQDPGLGLRLIYFSYDVKMKEKGDIPEGYSVSREKKERFSLILESASTNQTSMYLCASSLWGTTNEKLFFGSGTQLSVL.

This chain links TRBV7-9 with TRBJ1-2; D call uncertain. From germline, CDR1 is SEHNR and CDR2 FQNEAQ (reference sequence). CDR3 size: 20 residues. Trimming took 5 bases from V and 10 from J, leaving 38 bases between them. The CDR3 DNA sequence: TGTGCCAGCAGCACGTCCATAGGGTTGGTGAAAAAGGCCGGGGAAAAAATCTACACCTTC. Amino acids: CASSTSIGLVKKAGEKIYTF.

This sequence joins TRBV6-5 and TRBJ2-5, with 12 positions matching TRBD2. CDR3 length: 15 residues. Germline loops: CDR1 MNHEY, CDR2 SVGAGI. With V trimmed by 7 bases and J by 4 bases, 7 bases remained unmatched. The CDR3 nucleotides read TGTGCCAGCACTAGCGGGGGGGCCCTGGGAGAGACCCAGTACTTC. Translated: CASTSGGALGETQYF.

Note on this clone: Germline and junction disagree at one end, which may indicate a read error. This chain uses TRBV4-1 with TRBJ1-2; weak D call: TRBD1 (6 bases). CDR1 is MGHRA, CDR2 YSYEKL, per germline. This CDR3 has 15 residues. The CDR3 DNA reads TGCGCCAGCAGCCCGGAGGGGACACGAAACTCTGGCTACACCTTC. It is translated as CASSPEGTRNSGYTF.

The chain links TRBV5-1 to TRBJ2-3; 10 bases match TRBD2. Trimming took 4 bases from V and 0 from J; bases not matched to a gene: 8. There are 17 residues in the CDR3. The germline V gene has CDR1 SGHRS and CDR2 YFSETQ. This CDR3 reads CASSERTSGTSTDTQYF. The DNA of the CDR3 is TGCGCCAGCAGCGAGCGGACTAGCGGAACTAGCACAGATACGCAGTATTTT.

The chain employs TRBV9 and TRBJ2-6; D gene ambiguous. This CDR3 is 14 amino acids long. CDR1 and CDR2 from the germline V gene are SGDLS and YYNGEE. V lost 4 bases and J 0 bases, leaving 5 bases between the germline ends. The CDR3 coding sequence is TGTGCCAGCAGCCCCGACTCTGGGGCCAACGTCCTGACTTTC. Protein: CASSPDSGANVLTF.

V usage is TRBV28 and J usage is TRBJ1-5; possible D gene TRBD1, 6 bases. The germline V and J ends were trimmed by 4 bases and 1 base, with 8 bases remaining between them. The CDR3 extends over 14 amino acids. The germline gives CDR1 MDHEN, CDR2 SYDVKM. CDR3 coding DNA: TGTGCCAGCAGTTCCGGGGGCAGCAATCAGCCCCAGCATTTT. Protein: CASSSGGSNQPQHF.

This chain joins TRBV3-1 (or the pseudogene TRBV3-2) and TRBJ1-2, with 9 bases identical to TRBD1. V dropped 4 bases and J dropped 8; count of bases not matched to a gene: 5. Looked up from germline, CDR1 is LGHDT and CDR2 is YNNKEL (reference sequence). The CDR3 consists of 13 residues. CDR3 bases: TGTGCCAGCAGCCCGGGACAGGGATTCGGCTACACCTTC. This sequence encodes CASSPGQGFGYTF.